The 13 T cell receptor beta chains below come from one sample, sequenced in a study of T-cell memory formation after mild COVID-19. TCRdb re-called the 5' RACE reads with MiXCR, one entry per CDR3 protein. The sample consists of 92,000 or so distinct CDR3 sequences, about 13% of them appearing once. Sequences were obtained from PBMCs or a T cell subset sorted from them (not recorded which). These receptors were taken from an adult woman who had mild COVID-19 (a few samples of this study predate the infection). Cell type and time point are not known.

The V call is TRBV7-8, the J call TRBJ1-1, with D unresolved. The CDR3 is 14 amino acids. Between the trimmed V and J ends, which lost 1 base and 5 bases, there was a span of 11 bases. Germline CDR1 is SGHVS and CDR2 is FQNEAQ. The CDR3 loop is CASSLVWEGTEAFF. The CDR3 DNA sequence: TGTGCCAGCAGCTTAGTCTGGGAAGGGACTGAAGCTTTCTTT.

This clonotype has a handful of counts. This chain joins TRBV7-9 and TRBJ2-3, with D tentatively TRBD1 (6 bases). Germline V gene lookup returns CDR1 SEHNR and CDR2 FQNEAQ (reference sequence). The V gene lost 2 bases and the J gene lost 1 base, with 10 bases spanning the gap. The CDR3 has 15 amino acids. CDR3 residues: CASSLQGRGTDTQYF. DNA of the CDR3: TGTGCCAGCAGCTTACAGGGGCGAGGCACAGATACGCAGTATTTT.

The J gene is TRBJ2-1, the V gene TRBV27; D remains unclear. CDR3 size: 13 residues. CDR1 is MNHEY and CDR2 is SMNVEV in the germline V gene (reference sequence). With 3 bases removed from V and 1 base from J, the gap between germline ends came to 4 bases. The CDR3 region has the DNA TGTGCCAGCAGTTTCGGATCCTACAATGAGCAGTTCTTC. It is translated as CASSFGSYNEQFF.

The table lists this clonotype with a few counts. The V and J genes are TRBV20-1 and TRBJ1-5; 7 nucleotides line up with TRBD1. Germline V gene sequence: CDR1 DFQATT, CDR2 SNEGSKA (reference sequence). This CDR3 is built from 14 residues. After removal of 3 bases from V and 0 bases from J, the junction contained 2 bases not matched to a gene. The CDR3 region has the DNA TGCAGTGCTAGGGGGACAGATAGCAATCAGCCCCAGCATTTT. As protein: CSARGTDSNQPQHF.

The sample holds a few counts of this clonotype. Here the CDR3 reads CASSQVEGVYEQYF. The DNA for the CDR3 is TGCGCCAGCAGCCAAGTAGAGGGGGTTTACGAGCAGTACTTC. The chain joins TRBV4-1 to TRBJ2-7; D possibly corresponds to TRBD1 (6 bases). Germline CDR1 and CDR2: MGHRA and YSYEKL. V was clipped by 1 base and J by 4 bases, with 11 bases between them. The CDR3 runs 14 residues.

The chain couples TRBV7-9 to TRBJ1-2; the D is unclear. The CDR3 is made up of 11 amino acids. Between the trimmed V and J ends, which lost 3 bases and 3 bases, there was a span of 2 bases. CDR1 and CDR2 from the germline V gene are SEHNR and FQNEAQ (reference sequence). CDR3 nucleotides: TGTGCCAGCAGCTTGGACTATGGCTACACCTTC. Residues: CASSLDYGYTF. Using reference TRBV7-9 and TRBJ1-2 for the parts outside the CDR3, the full variable domain is DTGVSQNPRHKITKRGQNVTFRCDPISEHNRLYWYRQTLGQGPEFLTYFQNEAQLEKSRLLSDRFSAERPKGSFSTLEIQRTEQGDSAMYLCASSLDYGYTFGSGTRLTVV.

This clonotype was counted between two and nine times. V usage is TRBV20-1 and J usage is TRBJ2-6; TRBD2 matches at 8 bases. CDR3 length: 18 residues. V lost 5 bases and J lost 0; bases outside the gene matches: 12. Per the germline V gene, CDR1 is DFQATT and CDR2 is SNEGSKA (reference sequence). In nucleotides, the CDR3 is TGCAGTGCTCCGCTTTTTAGCGGGGTTAGCTCTGGGGCCAACGTCCTGACTTTC. Its translation: CSAPLFSGVSSGANVLTF.

This clonotype has more than one count but fewer than ten. This sequence joins TRBV12-3 or TRBV12-4 and TRBJ2-3; a weak D match, TRBD2 (6 bases). The CDR3 is made up of 16 amino acids. V lost 6 bases and J 3 bases, leaving 19 bases between the germline ends. The CDR3 region is CASSDWDSILTDTQYF. CDR3 DNA sequence: TGTGCCAGCAGCGACTGGGACTCCATCCTAACAGATACGCAGTATTTT.

This chain uses TRBV29-1 with TRBJ2-1; 10 nucleotides line up with TRBD1. The CDR3 runs 14 residues. V was pared by 4 bases and J by 6 bases, with 6 bases of the junction left unmatched. Per the germline V gene, CDR1 is SQVTM and CDR2 is ANQGSEA. CDR3 nucleotide sequence: TGCAGCGTTGGGGGGACAGGGGTTTCCAATGAGCAGTTCTTC. Translation: CSVGGTGVSNEQFF.

This sequence joins TRBV12-3 or TRBV12-4 and TRBJ1-2; 7 bases agree with TRBD1. Unmatched junction bases numbered 11, after V lost 3 bases and J lost 1 base. The CDR3 is made up of 17 amino acids. CDR3 protein: CASSLTGTALLNYGYTF. The CDR3 DNA is TGTGCCAGCAGTTTGACCGGGACAGCCTTACTTAACTATGGCTACACCTTC.

This clonotype was counted only a few times. The chain has TRBV4-3 and TRBJ1-3; D remains unclear. The germline V gene has CDR1 LGHNA and CDR2 YSLEER. With 1 base removed from V and 4 bases from J, the gap between germline ends came to 8 bases. The CDR3 contains 14 residues. The CDR3 spells CASSQVIQGNTIYF. The CDR3 DNA reads as TGCGCCAGCAGCCAAGTAATACAGGGAAACACCATATATTTT.

There are many counts of this clonotype. The genes are TRBV5-1 and TRBJ2-3; 9 bases align to TRBD1. Germline V gene lookup returns CDR1 SGHRS and CDR2 YFSETQ. V shed 3 bases, J shed 6 bases, and the junction held 2 bases outside the gene matches. The CDR3 consists of 13 residues. The CDR3 region has the DNA TGCGCCAGCAGCTCCGGGACAGGGGATACGCAGTATTTT. This translates into CASSSGTGDTQYF.

This chain connects TRBV7-9 to TRBJ2-1; D is ambiguous. The CDR3 length is 15 residues. Trimming cost V 1 base and J 5 bases, with 12 bases left between them. The V gene's germline CDR1 is SEHNR and CDR2 FQNEAQ (reference sequence). The CDR3 region is CASSLEGGYDNEQFF. CDR3 nucleotides: TGTGCCAGCAGCTTAGAGGGCGGATATGACAATGAGCAGTTCTTC.